The 24 T cell receptor beta chains given below trace back to one sample, sequenced in a study of T cells in women clearing cervical HPV infection. The assay was immunoSEQ multiplex PCR, and TCRdb's table has in-frame clones only and misses some. Here the sample table reports approximately 35,000 clones. Sequenced: blood buffy coat. These receptors were collected from a woman between 18 and 70 years old with a cervical HPV16 infection that either progressed to CIN3+ or cleared (not recorded which).

On this clone itself: The read stops 3 residues short of the end of the CDR3; the missing end is completed from the germline J gene. The V call is TRBV9, the J call TRBJ2-1; D remains ambiguous. The CDR3 extends over 14 amino acids. CDR1 and CDR2 from the germline V gene are SGDLS and YYNGEE. V lost 4 bases and J 0 bases, leaving 8 bases between the germline ends. The CDR3 protein is CASSPPSSYNEQFF. The CDR3 bases that were read are TGTGCCAGCAGCCCCCCCAGCTCCTACAATGAG.

Concerning this clone: The read comes to an end 3 residues before the CDR3 does, leaving the germline J gene to fill in the end. This chain links TRBV20-1 with TRBJ1-2; no firm D call. CDR3 length: 11 amino acids. V lost 6 bases and J 0 bases, leaving 5 bases between the germline ends. Germline CDR1 reads DFQATT; CDR2 reads SNEGSKA (reference sequence). This CDR3 reads CSARPNYGYTF. CDR3 bases read: TGCAGTGCGAGGCCTAACTATGGC.

In regard to this clone: The sequence runs out 3 residues before the end of the CDR3; the remainder is reconstructed from the germline J gene. The chain is built from TRBV10-3 and TRBJ2-7, with D perhaps matching TRBD1 (6 bases). V lost 2 bases to trimming and J lost 4 bases, with 15 bases between them. The CDR3 sequence is 15 residues long. Germline V CDR1 and CDR2: ENHRY, SYGVKD. CDR3 DNA, as far as it was read: TGTGCCATCAGTGAGGGAAGGACAGCCCAATACGAG. This sequence encodes CAISEGRTAQYE. The complete CDR3 sequence is CAISEGRTAQYEQYF.

About this clone: Read data end 3 residues before the CDR3 end; the end is taken from the germline J gene. J is TRBJ1-2 and V is TRBV2, with D possibly matching TRBD1 (5 bases). Germline V gives CDR1 SNHLY, CDR2 FYNNEI. The CDR3 consists of 13 residues. This CDR3 reads CASSVGGPGGYTF. The part of the CDR3 DNA that was read is TGTGCCAGCAGTGTGGGGGGTCCGGGAGGC.

Note on this clone: The DNA ends 3 residues before the CDR3 does, and the rest of the CDR3 is filled in from the germline J gene. V is TRBV20-1 and J is TRBJ1-5; D gene ambiguous. The CDR3 runs 16 residues. V shed 5 bases and J shed 0 bases, with 17 bases lying between them. Per the germline V gene, CDR1 is DFQATT and CDR2 is SNEGSKA (reference sequence). CDR3 in amino acids: CSAPRNGADSNQPQHF. Partial CDR3 DNA: TGCAGTGCTCCGCGGAACGGTGCAGATAGCAATCAGCCC.

Worth noting for this clone: Read sequence stops 3 residues before the CDR3 end, and the germline J gene provides the missing end. V is TRBV6-2 or TRBV6-3 and J is TRBJ2-2; no clear D. The germline V gene has CDR1 MNHEY and CDR2 SVGEGT. CDR3 size: 13 residues. V was shortened by 2 bases and J by 4 bases, with 5 bases between the two germline ends. The CDR3 bases that were read are TGTGCCAGCAGTTACATGGCCACCGGGGAG. Translation gives CASSYMATGE. The whole CDR3 reads CASSYMATGELFF.

A remark on this clone: The read stops 3 residues short of the end of the CDR3; the missing end is completed from the germline J gene. The V call is TRBV7-9, the J call TRBJ1-1; tentative D call: TRBD1 (5 bases). CDR1 is SEHNR and CDR2 is FQNEAQ in the germline V gene (reference sequence). The CDR3 has 13 residues. V shed 5 bases and J shed 3 bases, with 10 bases lying between them. Here the CDR3 reads CASSPGRDTEAFF. The part of the CDR3 DNA that was read is TGTGCCAGCAGCCCAGGGAGAGACACTGAA.

As concerns this clone: The junction departs from the called germline gene at one end, perhaps through a read error. The read terminates 3 residues ahead of where the CDR3 ends, so the germline J gene completes it. Additional DNA sequences in this sample encode the identical CDR3. The rearrangement uses TRBV5-1 and TRBJ1-3, with D unclear. Per the germline V gene, CDR1 is SGHRS and CDR2 is YFSETQ. This CDR3 spans 15 amino acids. CDR3 bases read: TGCGCCAGCAGCTTGGCTTCCGGCGGAGGAAACACA. It translates to CASSLASGGGNT. The CDR3 in its entirety is CASSLASGGGNTIYF. The full variable domain, with the rest looked up from reference TRBV5-1 and TRBJ1-3, is KAGVTQTPRYLIKTRGQQVTLSCSPISGHRSVSWYQQTPGQGLQFLFEYFSETQRNKGNFPGRFSGRQFSNSRSEMNVSTLELGDSALYLCASSLASGGGNTIYFGEGSWLTVV.

Details on this clone: The read finishes 3 residues shy of the CDR3 end, and the germline J gene is used to complete it. V is TRBV18 and J is TRBJ1-5; no clear D gene. The CDR3 spans 15 residues. Germline CDR1 is KGHSH and CDR2 is LQKENI. V lost 3 bases to trimming and J lost 4 bases, with 13 bases between them. CDR3 bases read: TGTGCCAGCTCACCTAAGGCAGGAGGGAATCAGCCC. It encodes CASSPKAGGNQP. The whole CDR3 protein is CASSPKAGGNQPQHF.

A note on this clone: The read finishes 3 residues shy of the CDR3 end, and the germline J gene is used to complete it. The J gene is TRBJ2-7, the V gene TRBV4-1; TRBD1 matches at 7 bases. The CDR3 is made up of 15 amino acids. Unmatched junction bases numbered 10, after V lost 6 bases and J lost 2 bases. CDR1 and CDR2 (germline): MGHRA, YSYEKL. The CDR3: CASSPPGTVAYEQYF. Partial CDR3 DNA: TGCGCCAGCAGTCCCCCGGGGACAGTGGCCTACGAG.

As for this clone: The CDR3 end falls 3 residues outside the read, so it is completed with the germline J gene. The genes are TRBV2 and TRBJ1-5; D remains unclear. V dropped 3 bases and J dropped 2 bases, with 11 bases sitting between them. Germline V gives CDR1 SNHLY, CDR2 FYNNEI. The CDR3 runs 15 residues. The CDR3 loop reads CASSDEGSGNQPQHF. Incomplete CDR3 DNA: TGTGCCAGCAGTGATGAGGGTAGTGGCAATCAGCCC.

Points on this clone: The CDR3 end is not reached by the read, which stops 3 residues before it; the germline J gene fills it in. V and J are TRBV29-1 and TRBJ1-2; a weak D match, TRBD1 (6 bases). CDR3 size: 15 residues. Germline-derived CDR1 and CDR2 are SQVTM and ANQGSEA. The CDR3 bases that were read are TGCAGCGTTGAAGTAAGCCGGGACACTGACTACGAC. Translated, it gives CSVEVSRDTDYD. The CDR3, in full, reads CSVEVSRDTDYDYTF.

A note on this clone: With the read ending 3 residues before the CDR3 end, the germline J gene is used to fill in that end. This rearrangement joins TRBV2 to TRBJ2-5, with a tentative D call TRBD1 (6 bases). CDR3 length: 14 residues. The V gene lost 7 bases and the J gene lost 5 bases, with 17 bases spanning the gap. Germline V gives CDR1 SNHLY, CDR2 FYNNEI. CDR3 sequence: CASKQQGGQETQYF. The covered CDR3 bases are TGTGCCAGCAAACAGCAAGGGGGTCAGGAGACC.

As regards this clone: The read ends 3 residues early relative to the CDR3; the germline J gene fills the gap. The V and J genes are TRBV11-2 and TRBJ2-7; maybe TRBD1 (6 bases). This CDR3 is 14 amino acids long. The V gene lost 2 bases and the J gene lost 2 bases, with 10 bases spanning the gap. CDR1 is SGHAT, CDR2 FQNNGV, per germline. The sequenced part of the CDR3 DNA is TGTGCCAGCAGCTTATTACAGGGCCCCTACGAG. It yields the protein CASSLLQGPYE. In full, the CDR3 reads CASSLLQGPYEQYF.

CDR3: CASSTGVEKETQYF. CDR3 bases read: TGTGCCAGTAGTACAGGGGTTGAGAAAGAGACC. The rearrangement joins TRBV19 to TRBJ2-5; D perhaps matches TRBD1 (6 bases). Sequencing ends 3 residues short of the CDR3 end; the germline J gene provides the rest. The V gene's germline CDR1 is LNHDA and CDR2 SQIVND (reference sequence). The CDR3 is 14 residues long. Trimming removed 4 bases at V and 3 bases at J, with 12 bases between.

About this clone itself: A junction boundary mismatches the germline segment, possibly from a read error. The read stops 3 residues short of the end of the CDR3; the missing end is completed from the germline J gene. V is TRBV7-8 and J is TRBJ2-1; TRBD2 matches 11 bases. The CDR3 loop spans 13 amino acids. Germline assignment: CDR1 SGHVS and CDR2 FQNEAQ. The DNA read from the CDR3 is TGTGCCGGCAGCGCTAGCGGGGGGAATGAG. Protein sequence: CAGSASGGNE. The full CDR3 is CAGSASGGNEQFF.

Regarding this clone: The read stops 3 residues short of the end of the CDR3; the missing end is completed from the germline J gene. The V call is TRBV20-1, the J call TRBJ2-5; 16 bases line up with TRBD2. The CDR3 contains 17 residues. Losses at the gene ends were 6 bases for V and 5 bases for J; bases not matched to a gene: 12. Germline lookup yields CDR1 DFQATT and CDR2 SNEGSKA (reference sequence). The sequenced part of the CDR3 DNA is TGCAGTGCCGACTCCGGGACTAGCGGGGGGGCCCGGGAGACC. Protein: CSADSGTSGGARET. The complete CDR3 sequence is CSADSGTSGGARETQYF.

On this clone: With the read ending 3 residues before the CDR3 end, the germline J gene is used to fill in that end. The V gene is TRBV20-1, the J gene TRBJ1-5, with D possibly matching TRBD1 (6 bases). Looked up from germline, CDR1 is DFQATT and CDR2 is SNEGSKA (reference sequence). Between the trimmed V and J ends, which lost 3 bases and 6 bases, there was a span of 15 bases. This CDR3 has 14 residues. This CDR3 reads CSARESGGTQPQHF. CDR3 DNA (partial): TGCAGTGCTAGGGAATCGGGGGGCACTCAGCCC.

Details on this clone: The read ends 3 residues shy of where the CDR3 ends; the end is completed using the germline J gene. The rearrangement links TRBV12-3 or TRBV12-4 to TRBJ2-7; D may be TRBD2 (5 bases). The CDR3 runs to 14 residues. Trimming took 2 bases from V and 6 from J, leaving 14 bases between them. The CDR3 sequence is CASSLNGRGLEQYF. The part of the CDR3 DNA that was read is TGTGCCAGCAGTTTAAATGGAAGAGGGCTCGAG.

Details on this clone: The read is 3 residues too short to cover the CDR3 end, so that end is filled in from the germline J gene. This sequence joins TRBV7-2 and TRBJ2-7; 7 bases line up with TRBD1. CDR3 length: 14 amino acids. After removal of 5 bases from V and 1 base from J, the junction contained 5 bases not matched to a gene. Germline V CDR1 and CDR2: SGHTA, FQGNSA. The CDR3 here is CASSGRDSSYEQYF. The CDR3 bases that were read are TGTGCCAGCAGCGGCCGGGACAGTTCCTACGAG.

Comment on this clone: The read finishes 3 residues shy of the CDR3 end, and the germline J gene is used to complete it. The chain joins TRBV2 to TRBJ2-5; 12 positions match TRBD2. Trimming removed 2 bases from V and 3 bases from J; junction bases left unmatched: 4. Looked up from germline, CDR1 is SNHLY and CDR2 is FYNNEI. This CDR3 is built from 16 residues. The CDR3 loop is CASSERASGGEETQYF. Partial CDR3 DNA: TGTGCCAGCAGTGAAAGGGCTAGCGGGGGGGAAGAGACC.

Notes on this clone: The sequenced fragment ends 3 residues before the CDR3 boundary, so the rest is inferred from the germline J gene. The chain employs TRBV6-4 and TRBJ2-2; 9 nucleotides align to TRBD2. The CDR3 is made up of 15 amino acids. V shed 5 bases, J shed 4 bases, and the junction held 5 bases outside the gene matches. Germline V gene data show CDR1 as MRHNA and CDR2 as SNTAGT. The sequenced part of the CDR3 DNA is TGTGCCAGCAGTCCTAGCGGGGAGGGCACCGGGGAG. This encodes CASSPSGEGTGE. The full CDR3 is CASSPSGEGTGELFF.

Turning to this clone: With the read ending 3 residues before the CDR3 end, the germline J gene is used to fill in that end. This chain connects TRBV30 to TRBJ1-2; the match to TRBD1 covers 7 bases. Germline lookup yields CDR1 GTSNPN and CDR2 SVGIG (reference sequence). The CDR3 runs 12 residues. With V trimmed by 3 bases and J by 2 bases, 0 bases remained unmatched. The CDR3 region is CAWRDRNYGYTF. The CDR3 bases that were read are TGTGCCTGGAGGGACAGGAACTATGGC.

As to this clone: The CDR3 goes on 3 residues after the read ends, and that part is filled in from the germline J gene. The chain links TRBV5-5 to TRBJ2-1; 7 nucleotides match TRBD1. The CDR3 has 14 residues. Germline V lookup: CDR1 SGHKS, CDR2 YYEKEE (reference sequence). V lost 2 bases, J lost 7 bases, and 6 bases stayed unmatched. The CDR3 reads CASSFFRGSNEQFF. The DNA read from the CDR3 is TGTGCCAGCAGCTTCTTCAGGGGGAGTAATGAG.